This T cell receptor (beta chain) was sequenced during a study of blood T cell repertoires in COVID-19. Looking at the study overall: The United States, Italy and Spain were the sources of the acute and convalescent COVID-19 samples. T cells, B-cell-depleted T cells, or PBMCs provided the cDNA or gDNA that served as material.

The germline V gene encodes CDR1 MDHEN and CDR2 SYDVKM. The CDR3 extends over 13 amino acids. The V gene end was trimmed by 7 bases and the J gene end by 3 bases; junction bases not matched to a gene: 6. Source study methods: Amplification of reference gene primers was used by the study to estimate nucleated cell counts. The protocol was immunoSEQ multiplex PCR, while the TCRdb copy is restricted to in-frame clones and leaves out a portion. V, J and clone size were drawn from that table, and D and trimming were deduced from the DNA. The sample records over 100,000 clones, 81% being singletons. The TCR was taken from an older woman with active or convalescent COVID-19. This chain connects TRBV28 to TRBJ2-7, with TRBD2 matching over 7 bases. Source material: peripheral blood. The CDR3 is CASTKRGGYEQYV. For the CDR3, the DNA is TGTGCCAGCACCAAGCGGGGCGGCTACGAGCAGTACGTC.